Sequencing of this TCR beta chain was carried out in a study of multiple sclerosis patients with progressive multifocal leukoencephalopathy. Profiling relied on immunoSEQ multiplex PCR, and the TCRdb table lists in-frame clones only, not all of them. The data hold roughly 30,000 clones, with roughly 89% observed a single time. The time point denotes: time of PML onset. JC virus DNA in cerebrospinal fluid confirmed the PML diagnosis. After roughly 16 to 60 months on natalizumab, the natalizumab-treated patients developed PML. All patients had prior interferon beta, and all PML patients were female. In the case of this clone: As yet, its antigen is unknown.

Study-level findings and limits: Clones expanded at PML were already present before and during natalizumab.

The CDR3 contains 18 residues. In germline, CDR1 is SGHRS, CDR2 YFSETQ. The V gene end was trimmed by 0 bases and the J gene end by 5 bases; junction bases not matched to a gene: 13. The clonotype comes from a woman aged 35 to 49 with progressive multifocal leukoencephalopathy. The chain couples TRBV5-1 to TRBJ2-5, with 10 bases identical to TRBD2. The specimen comprised PBMCs, sampled from a patient treated with natalizumab. CDR3 bases: TGCGCCAGCAGCTTGGTAGGTAGCGGGAGGCCGATGTCCGAGACCCAGTACTTC. Translation: CASSLVGSGRPMSETQYF.